The 23 T cell receptor beta chains below were found in one sample sequenced in a study of T cells in Graves' hyperthyroidism and ophthalmopathy. RNA transcripts gave rise to amplified TCR beta CDR3 regions. The study used the HTBI primer set for a first-round RT-PCR of the TCR CDR3. MiXCR, run by TCRdb on the multiplex PCR reads, gives a single entry per CDR3 protein. The sample includes 750,000 to 900,000 distinct CDR3 sequences, 38% seen only once; the top ten take approximately 8.7%. The sequenced sample consisted of blood. The receptor set was obtained from a man aged 18 to 35 with Graves' hyperthyroidism.

This chain links TRBV20-1 with TRBJ2-7, with D perhaps TRBD2 (5 bases). The CDR3 loop spans 11 amino acids. Germline V lookup: CDR1 DFQATT, CDR2 SNEGSKA (reference sequence). Trimming shortened V by 8 bases and J by 5 bases, and 13 bases separated the two germline ends. This chain's CDR3 is CSLAGYNEQYF. CDR3 DNA: TGCAGTTTGGCGGGTTACAACGAGCAGTACTTC.

This clonotype was recorded a few times. This chain connects TRBV7-2 to TRBJ1-5; D not resolved. The V end was cut by 5 bases, the J end by 5 bases, with 16 bases between. The germline V gene encodes CDR1 SGHTA and CDR2 FQGNSA. The CDR3 runs 15 residues. CDR3 bases: TGTGCCAGCAGCCTAGGACCCTACGGGGATCAGCCCCAGCATTTT. As protein: CASSLGPYGDQPQHF.

This clonotype appeared many times. J is TRBJ1-2 and V is TRBV6-5; D is ambiguous. The V gene lost 0 bases and the J gene lost 8 bases, with 13 bases spanning the gap. Germline V lookup: CDR1 MNHEY, CDR2 SVGAGI. The CDR3 consists of 14 residues. In DNA, the CDR3 is TGTGCCAGCAGTTACTCCGTGTTCGGAGAAGGCTACACCTTC. Its translation is CASSYSVFGEGYTF.

This clonotype was recorded many times. This chain connects TRBV24-1 to TRBJ2-5; 7 bases match TRBD1. Germline values: CDR1 KGHDR, CDR2 SFDVKD. V was pared by 3 bases and J by 5 bases, with 5 bases of the junction left unmatched. CDR3 length: 14 amino acids. The CDR3 loop is CATSDGDRVETQYF. The CDR3 nucleotides are TGTGCCACCAGTGATGGAGACAGGGTCGAGACCCAGTACTTC.

The chain is built from TRBV10-3 and TRBJ2-6; no clear D gene. Trimming cost V 2 bases and J 18 bases, with 5 bases left between them. CDR3 size: 9 residues. Germline CDR1 is ENHRY and CDR2 is SYGVKD. The DNA of the CDR3 is TGTGCCATCAGTGAGCCTTCGACTTTC. Its protein product is CAISEPSTF.

This clonotype was observed many times. V and J are TRBV9 and TRBJ2-6, with a weak D call TRBD2 (6 bases). The length of the CDR3 is 15 residues. Germline-derived CDR1 and CDR2 are SGDLS and YYNGEE. Trimming left V 5 bases short and J 1 base short, with 10 bases between. This CDR3 is CASRGGGSGANVLTF. CDR3 in DNA: TGTGCCAGCAGGGGGGGAGGTTCTGGGGCCAACGTCCTGACTTTC. Supplemented by reference TRBV9 and TRBJ2-6, the full variable domain reads DSGVTQTPKHLITATGQRVTLRCSPRSGDLSVYWYQQSLDQGLQFLIQYYNGEERAKGNILERFSAQQFPDLHSELNLSSLELGDSALYFCASRGGGSGANVLTFGAGSRLTVL.

This clonotype was observed a few times. The chain couples TRBV7-9 to TRBJ1-1; tentatively, D is TRBD1 (6 bases). Germline lookup yields CDR1 SEHNR and CDR2 FQNEAQ (reference sequence). V lost 3 bases, J lost 4 bases, and 12 bases lay in between. The CDR3 covers 14 residues. The CDR3 sequence is CASSLGALATEAFF. The CDR3 bases are TGTGCCAGCAGCTTGGGGGCGCTTGCCACTGAAGCTTTCTTT.

The rearrangement uses TRBV25-1 and TRBJ2-5; 12 bases are shared with TRBD2. Germline values: CDR1 MGHDK, CDR2 SYGVNS. V was pared by 4 bases and J by 1 base, with 13 bases of the junction left unmatched. The CDR3 consists of 19 residues. The DNA for the CDR3 is TGTGCCAGCAGTGCTTTCGTTTCCCGGACTAGCGGGATCCAAGAGACCCAGTACTTC. This gives the protein CASSAFVSRTSGIQETQYF. Based on the CDR3 plus reference TRBV25-1 and TRBJ2-5, the full variable domain is EADIYQTPRYLVIGTGKKITLECSQTMGHDKMYWYQQDPGMELHLIHYSYGVNSTEKGDLSSESTVSRIRTEHFPLTLESARPSHTSQYLCASSAFVSRTSGIQETQYFGPGTRLLVL.

V gene TRBV25-1 combines with J gene TRBJ1-1; a weak D match, TRBD1 (5 bases). V was shortened by 8 bases and J by 5 bases, with 18 bases between the two germline ends. CDR1 MGHDK and CDR2 SYGVNS come from the germline V gene. The CDR3 spans 14 residues. The CDR3, as DNA: TGTGCCAGCTCTTGGGACTGGGGTGGGACTGAAGCTTTCTTT. Residues: CASSWDWGGTEAFF.

As for this clonotype: The CDR3 does not end in the conserved phenylalanine or tryptophan, so this is likely a read error. The chain combines TRBV7-9 with TRBJ1-1; tentative D call: TRBD1 (5 bases). Germline V gives CDR1 SEHNR, CDR2 FQNEAQ (reference sequence). The length of the CDR3 is 14 residues. V lost 1 base to trimming and J lost 8 bases, with 14 bases between them. CDR3 sequence (DNA): TGTGCCAGCAGCTTAGGGGTTCAGGGCCACGAAGCTTTCTCT. This encodes CASSLGVQGHEAFS.

This clonotype was counted many times. The chain links TRBV7-6 to TRBJ2-7, with 7 bases fitting TRBD2. Germline V gene sequence: CDR1 SGHVS, CDR2 FNYEAQ. V shed 5 bases, J shed 5 bases, and the junction held 6 bases outside the gene matches. The CDR3 is 13 amino acids. CDR3 in amino acids: CASSPREGDEQYF. The CDR3 region has the DNA TGTGCCAGCAGCCCTAGGGAGGGAGACGAGCAGTACTTC.

The DNA for the CDR3 is TGTGCCAGCAGTTCCCGGACGGCGTTGGATGGCTACACCTTC. Residues: CASSSRTALDGYTF. V usage is TRBV12-3 or TRBV12-4 and J usage is TRBJ1-2; D is undetermined. This CDR3 is built from 14 residues. Trimming took off 4 bases at V and 6 bases at J, with 15 bases between the two ends.

V and J are TRBV15 and TRBJ1-4; unclear D gene. The germline V gene encodes CDR1 LNHNV and CDR2 YYDKDF (reference sequence). With 5 bases removed from V and 3 bases from J, the gap between germline ends came to 10 bases. The CDR3 runs to 14 residues. The CDR3, as DNA: TGTGCCACCAGCGGCGGCAGGTCTAATGAAAAACTGTTTTTT. The encoded protein is CATSGGRSNEKLFF.

This clonotype has only a few counts. The J gene is TRBJ2-6, the V gene TRBV7-2; TRBD1 or TRBD2 may be the D gene (6 bases each). This CDR3 spans 17 amino acids. From germline, CDR1 is SGHTA and CDR2 FQGNSA. Trimming took off 1 base at V and 0 bases at J, with 10 bases between the two ends. This CDR3 reads CASSLDPGASGANVLTF. The CDR3 DNA reads as TGTGCCAGCAGCTTAGACCCGGGGGCCTCTGGGGCCAACGTCCTGACTTTC.

This clonotype was observed many times. The CDR3 here is CASSLGAGSHYNSPLHF. CDR3 sequence (DNA): TGTGCCAGCAGCTTAGGGGCAGGTTCTCATTATAATTCACCCCTCCACTTT. The gene calls are TRBV7-9 and TRBJ1-6; no definite D call. Germline V lookup: CDR1 SEHNR, CDR2 FQNEAQ (reference sequence). CDR3 length equals 17 residues. Trimming pared 1 base from V and 4 bases from J, leaving 14 bases between.

This clonotype came up a few times. The chain joins TRBV14 to TRBJ1-3; no firm D call. The CDR3 sequence is 15 residues long. Trimming left V 2 bases short and J 0 bases short, with 8 bases between. In germline, CDR1 is SGHDN, CDR2 FVKESK. The DNA for the CDR3 is TGTGCCAGCAGCCAACAACAAATCTCTGGAAACACCATATATTTT. Translating gives CASSQQQISGNTIYF.

The genes are TRBV12-5 and TRBJ2-7; no definite D call. CDR1 and CDR2 (germline): LGHNT, FRNRAP. This CDR3 is built from 12 residues. Between the trimmed V and J ends, which lost 5 bases and 5 bases, there was a span of 10 bases. The CDR3 protein is CASGPAGHEQYF. The DNA of the CDR3 is TGTGCTAGTGGTCCCGCTGGTCACGAGCAGTACTTC.

The chain combines TRBV20-1 with TRBJ2-3; 8 positions match TRBD2. The V gene's germline CDR1 is DFQATT and CDR2 SNEGSKA (reference sequence). The length of the CDR3 is 13 residues. V lost 6 bases and J lost 0; bases outside the gene matches: 2. The DNA of the CDR3 is TGCAGTGCGGAGCGGGGGAGCACAGATACGCAGTATTTT. It codes for CSAERGSTDTQYF.

This rearrangement joins TRBV13 to TRBJ1-1, with 7 bases that match TRBD1. With V trimmed by 6 bases and J by 1 base, 5 bases remained unmatched. Germline-derived CDR1 and CDR2 are PRHDT and FYEKMQ (reference sequence). The CDR3 runs to 14 residues. In DNA form, the CDR3 reads TGTGCCAGCAGAACGGGACAGCAGAACACTGAAGCTTTCTTT. Translation: CASRTGQQNTEAFF.

This clonotype occurred many times. J is TRBJ2-5 and V is TRBV7-2; 10 nucleotides line up with TRBD1. V was clipped by 5 bases and J by 5 bases; unmatched bases: 8. There are 15 residues in the CDR3. The germline V gene has CDR1 SGHTA and CDR2 FQGNSA. The CDR3 region has the DNA TGTGCCAGCAGCAGAGACAGGGGGCGATCGGAGACCCAGTACTTC. Translation gives CASSRDRGRSETQYF.

This clonotype appeared many times. The CDR3 DNA reads TGTGCCAGCAGCCAAGATAGGGTGCAGCCCCAGCATTTT. Its translation: CASSQDRVQPQHF. The rearrangement links TRBV14 to TRBJ1-5; D gene unclear. This CDR3 has 13 residues. Germline V gene lookup returns CDR1 SGHDN and CDR2 FVKESK. V lost 0 bases, J lost 7 bases, and 7 bases lay in between.

In this sample, this clonotype turned up a few times. The chain is built from TRBV6-5 and TRBJ1-6; D is unclear. There are 13 residues in the CDR3. The V end was cut by 2 bases, the J end by 11 bases, with 10 bases between. Germline loops: CDR1 MNHEY, CDR2 SVGAGI. In nucleotides, the CDR3 is TGTGCCAGCAGTTACGCCATGGACCCACCCCTCCACTTT. Encoded protein: CASSYAMDPPLHF.

The genes are TRBV2 and TRBJ1-3; D is unresolved. V was pared by 6 bases and J by 6 bases, with 6 bases between. The CDR3 consists of 11 residues. CDR1 and CDR2 from the germline V gene are SNHLY and FYNNEI. CDR3 protein: CASRDVNTIYF. DNA of the CDR3: TGTGCCAGCAGGGACGTAAACACCATATATTTT.